Described below is a single TCR beta chain sequence and its context. The antigen remains undetermined. V was cut by 8 bases and J by 2 bases, with 18 bases left in between. CDR3 length: 15 amino acids. Germline CDR1 is MNHNS and CDR2 is SASEGT. The record originates from a study of PD-1 blockade in classical Hodgkin lymphoma. Study observations and caveats: Healthy donors were reported to have higher baseline TCR diversity than newly diagnosed patients. There remain no defined causes for the repertoire differences, which possibly reflect disease activity or prior therapy.

Sample time point: newly diagnosed, previously untreated cHL patient sample. The CD4+ T cells used were purified from thawed PBMCs through magnetic negative selection. Libraries were prepared by immunoSEQ multiplex PCR; TCRdb keeps only in-frame clonotypes and omits some of them. The table includes 20,000 to 25,000 clones, 90% detected once. The TCR originated in a human donor with classical Hodgkin lymphoma. This rearrangement joins TRBV6-1 to TRBJ2-5; possible D gene TRBD1, 5 bases. Sequences were obtained from CD4+ T cells from blood. Written as DNA, the CDR3 is TGTGCCAGCCTACAGGCATGGTGGGTACAAGAGACCCAGTACTTC. Its translation: CASLQAWWVQETQYF.